This T cell receptor beta chain was identified during a study of OX40 agonist ivuxolimab in advanced cancers. Some clones are missing from TCRdb's copy, which holds only in-frame ones; the method was immunoSEQ multiplex PCR. The sample carries about 25,000 clones, about 80% recorded once. V lost 6 bases and J lost 4; bases outside the gene matches: 7. Germline V gene data show CDR1 as GTSNPN and CDR2 as SVGIG (reference sequence). The CDR3 covers 14 residues. The genes are TRBV30 and TRBJ2-2, with 8 bases aligning to TRBD1. The TCR was taken from an adult with an advanced solid tumor such as melanoma, head and neck, liver or kidney cancer. The input for sequencing was CD4+ or CD8+ T cells sorted from blood, taken in a trial of the OX40 agonist ivuxolimab. The CDR3 DNA sequence: TGTGCCTGTGACAGGGGAGTTATCACCGGGGAGCTGTTTTTT. Amino acid sequence: CACDRGVITGELFF.